Below are 20 T cell receptor beta chains sequenced from a single sample in a study of Graves' ophthalmopathy and Graves' hyperthyroidism. The TCR beta CDR3 regions underwent amplification from RNA transcripts. HTBI primers primed a first-round RT-PCR, and a second-round multiplex PCR followed. MiXCR was run by TCRdb on the multiplex PCR reads, yielding one entry per CDR3 protein. The data contain about 550,000 distinct CDR3 sequences, about 35% of them seen just once; the ten biggest clones take up over 3.5%. Sequenced input: peripheral blood or thyroid tissue (not recorded which). These receptors all stem from an adult man with Graves' hyperthyroidism.

This clonotype was recorded once. This chain links TRBV29-1 with TRBJ1-6; D is uncertain. V lost 8 bases to trimming and J lost 9 bases, with 11 bases between them. The CDR3 is 11 amino acids. In germline, CDR1 is SQVTM, CDR2 ANQGSEA. CDR3 region: CSQGGTSPLHF. The CDR3 nucleotides are TGCAGCCAAGGCGGAACTTCACCCCTCCACTTT.

This clonotype was counted ten times or more. The V and J genes are TRBV9 and TRBJ1-4; D not resolved. Germline CDR1 and CDR2: SGDLS and YYNGEE. The CDR3 length is 14 residues. The ends were cut back, 0 bases at V and 4 bases at J, with 7 bases in the middle. CDR3 in DNA: TGTGCCAGCAGCGTAGAGGCGGTTAATGAAAAACTGTTTTTT. As protein: CASSVEAVNEKLFF. Full variable domain (rest looked up from reference TRBV9 and TRBJ1-4): DSGVTQTPKHLITATGQRVTLRCSPRSGDLSVYWYQQSLDQGLQFLIQYYNGEERAKGNILERFSAQQFPDLHSELNLSSLELGDSALYFCASSVEAVNEKLFFGSGTQLSVL.

This clonotype was recorded many times. The chain recombines TRBV12-3 or TRBV12-4 with TRBJ2-7, with D possibly being TRBD1 (5 bases). The CDR3 runs 14 residues. V was clipped by 4 bases and J by 0 bases, with 10 bases between them. CDR3 coding DNA: TGTGCCAGCAGTTGGGGCAGGGCCTCCTACGAGCAGTACTTC. Protein product: CASSWGRASYEQYF.

The chain employs TRBV7-3 and TRBJ2-5, with 10 bases that match TRBD2. The CDR3 sequence is 16 residues long. V lost 5 bases, J lost 3 bases, and 9 bases stayed unmatched. The germline V gene encodes CDR1 SGHTA and CDR2 FQGTGA. The DNA for the CDR3 is TGTGCCAGCAGCGACAATAGCGGGGGGCCCAAAGAGACCCAGTACTTC. It encodes CASSDNSGGPKETQYF. The full variable domain, its missing parts supplied by reference TRBV7-3 and TRBJ2-5, is GAGVSQTPSNKVTEKGKYVELRCDPISGHTALYWYRQSLGQGPEFLIYFQGTGAADDSGLPNDRFFAVRPEGSVSTLKIQRTERGDSAVYLCASSDNSGGPKETQYFGPGTRLLVL.

This clonotype was counted ten times or more. This chain joins TRBV6-5 and TRBJ2-5; TRBD1 or TRBD2 may be the D gene (5 bases each). Per germline, CDR1 MNHEY and CDR2 SVGAGI. The V and J ends lost 6 bases and 5 bases respectively, with 16 bases between them. The CDR3 covers 14 residues. The CDR3 DNA is TGTGCCAGCAGCAGGGATACTAGTGGGGAGACCCAGTACTTC. This encodes CASSRDTSGETQYF.

The rearrangement uses TRBV6-5 and TRBJ1-1; D is uncertain. V gave up 7 bases and J gave up 0 bases, with 15 bases separating them. Germline CDR1 and CDR2: MNHEY and SVGAGI. CDR3 length: 15 amino acids. DNA of the CDR3: TGTGCCAGCAACTACCTAGGACGGTTGAACACTGAAGCTTTCTTT. It encodes CASNYLGRLNTEAFF.

The chain employs TRBV29-1 and TRBJ2-5; TRBD1 matches 9 bases. CDR1 and CDR2 (germline): SQVTM, ANQGSEA. CDR3 length equals 12 residues. With 7 bases clipped from V and 5 bases from J, the junction kept 5 bases outside the gene matches. As DNA, the CDR3 is TGCAGCGCAGGGACAGGGAGGGAGACCCAGTACTTC. This gives the protein CSAGTGRETQYF.

In this sample, this clonotype turned up many times. The chain couples TRBV7-8 to TRBJ1-6, with D perhaps TRBD1 (5 bases). The V gene lost 3 bases and the J gene lost 5 bases, with 8 bases spanning the gap. Germline CDR1 SGHVS, CDR2 FQNEAQ. This CDR3 contains 14 residues. This CDR3 reads CASSFRVDNSPLHF. CDR3 nucleotides: TGTGCCAGCAGCTTCAGGGTGGATAATTCACCCCTCCACTTT.

Notes on this clonotype: This sequence may be a read error, since a much larger clone differs from it by one base. This chain joins TRBV10-3 and TRBJ1-2; 9 nucleotides match TRBD1. The CDR3 is made up of 14 amino acids. Germline V gene data show CDR1 as ENHRY and CDR2 as SYGVKD. In DNA form, the CDR3 reads TGTGCCAGCAGTTACTTGGACAGGGGCTATGACTACACCTTC. Protein sequence: CASSYLDRGYDYTF.

This chain joins TRBV2 and TRBJ1-1; possible D gene TRBD1, 6 bases. Trimming removed 0 bases at V and 4 bases at J, with 12 bases between. This CDR3 spans 15 amino acids. Germline-derived CDR1 and CDR2 are SNHLY and FYNNEI. The DNA of the CDR3 is TGTGCCAGCAGTGAAGCGCTTGGGGGCGGCACTGAAGCTTTCTTT. Translating gives CASSEALGGGTEAFF.

This clonotype was recorded at least ten times. The genes are TRBV10-1 and TRBJ2-7; 8 bases are shared with TRBD1. The CDR3 loop spans 13 amino acids. V dropped 10 bases and J dropped 3; count of bases not matched to a gene: 8. Germline V gene lookup returns CDR1 WNHNN and CDR2 SYGVQD (reference sequence). Here the CDR3 DNA reads TGCGCCAACACTAAGACAGGGGACTACGAGCAGTACTTC. Residues: CANTKTGDYEQYF.

This clonotype was observed many times. The V gene is TRBV5-6, the J gene TRBJ2-7, with 8 positions matching TRBD1. The CDR3 has 15 residues. Germline V lookup: CDR1 SGHDT, CDR2 YYEEEE. Unmatched junction bases numbered 10, after V lost 4 bases and J lost 4 bases. CDR3 region: CASSAEDRAEYEQYF. CDR3 nucleotides: TGTGCCAGCAGCGCCGAGGACAGGGCTGAATACGAGCAGTACTTC.

This clonotype has a count of ten or more. The rearrangement uses TRBV10-3 and TRBJ2-5; 8 nucleotides align to TRBD1. Per the germline V gene, CDR1 is ENHRY and CDR2 is SYGVKD. J was trimmed by 5 bases and V by 5 bases; bases with no gene match: 4. CDR3 length: 13 residues. The DNA of the CDR3 is TGTGCCATCAGTCCAGGGGGCTTGGAGACCCAGTACTTC. Protein sequence: CAISPGGLETQYF.

This clonotype was recorded a few times. The gene calls are TRBV12-3 or TRBV12-4 and TRBJ2-2, with D perhaps TRBD2 (6 bases). V gave up 2 bases and J gave up 3 bases, with 10 bases separating them. This CDR3 has 15 amino acids. CDR3 amino acids: CASSLRGRDTGELFF. The CDR3 DNA follows: TGTGCCAGCAGTTTACGGGGGAGAGACACCGGGGAGCTGTTTTTT.

CDR3 amino acids: CASREGQGAPLGGYTF. CDR3 in DNA: TGTGCCAGCAGGGAGGGACAGGGGGCCCCACTGGGTGGCTACACCTTC. The rearrangement joins TRBV12-3 or TRBV12-4 to TRBJ1-2; 12 bases are shared with TRBD1. J was trimmed by 7 bases and V by 6 bases; bases with no gene match: 12. The CDR3 totals 16 residues.

The table lists this clonotype with many counts. The chain employs TRBV12-3 or TRBV12-4 and TRBJ1-6; tentatively, D is TRBD1 (5 bases). The CDR3 runs to 13 residues. Between the trimmed V and J ends, which lost 3 bases and 7 bases, there was a span of 7 bases. CDR3 bases: TGTGCCAGCAGTTTCGACAGCAATTCACCCCTCCACTTT. It specifies CASSFDSNSPLHF.

Remarks on this clonotype: One end of the junction varies from germline; a read error may be responsible. This sequence joins TRBV12-3 or TRBV12-4 and TRBJ1-4; tentative D call: TRBD1 (5 bases). This CDR3 is 15 amino acids long. CDR3 in amino acids: CATSLVTAHNEKLFF. In nucleotides, the CDR3 is TGTGCCACCAGTTTGGTGACAGCCCATAATGAAAAACTGTTTTTT.

The chain recombines TRBV29-1 with TRBJ2-5; 7 bases map to TRBD1. J gave up 5 bases and V 6 bases, and 9 bases lay outside the gene matches. Germline assignment: CDR1 SQVTM and CDR2 ANQGSEA. There are 13 residues in the CDR3. In DNA form, the CDR3 reads TGCAGCGTCGAGGGACAGCTAATTGAGACCCAGTACTTC. Its translation is CSVEGQLIETQYF.

This clonotype was seen repeatedly, ten times or more. V gene TRBV2 combines with J gene TRBJ2-6; 11 nucleotides line up with TRBD2. Germline V CDR1 and CDR2: SNHLY, FYNNEI. The CDR3 covers 18 residues. Losses at the gene ends were 4 bases for V and 0 bases for J; bases not matched to a gene: 5. The CDR3 sequence is CASSGTSGRSSGANVLTF. DNA for the CDR3: TGTGCCAGCAGTGGGACTAGCGGGCGGAGCTCTGGGGCCAACGTCCTGACTTTC.

Details on this clonotype: Germline is not matched at one junction end, which may reflect a read error. V gene TRBV28 combines with J gene TRBJ2-5, with a tentative D call TRBD1 (5 bases). Per germline, CDR1 MDHEN and CDR2 SYDVKM. The CDR3 is 12 residues long. The CDR3 DNA follows: TGTGCCAGCAGTTTTACAGGAGAGACCCAGTGCTTC. It translates to CASSFTGETQCF.